The 26 T cell receptor beta chains in this list originate from one sample, sequenced in a study of shared clonotypes between healthy human individuals. The assay was immunoSEQ multiplex PCR, and TCRdb's table has in-frame clones only and misses some. The data show about 2.4 million clones, roughly 93% seen once. Sequenced input: naive CD4+ T cells from PBMCs. The sample's subset: CD45RA+ positively selected. These receptors were taken from a man younger than 35 in good health. Some clones in this sample may be carry-over from other donors' samples.

About this clone itself: The junction does not match germline at one end; this may be a read error. The chain employs TRBV4-3 and TRBJ2-1, with 10 bases lining up with TRBD2. Per the germline V gene, CDR1 is LGHNA and CDR2 is YSLEER. The CDR3 has 13 residues. CDR3 protein: CASSPGLATERFF. The CDR3 coding sequence is TGCGCCAGCAGCCCGGGACTAGCGACGGAGCGGTTCTTC.

This chain links TRBV28 with TRBJ2-3; TRBD2 agrees at 14 bases. V gave up 6 bases and J gave up 1 base; unmatched junction bases: 12. Germline lookup yields CDR1 MDHEN and CDR2 SYDVKM. The CDR3 consists of 19 residues. The CDR3 loop is CASSWGRLAGGPRTDTQYF. DNA for the CDR3: TGTGCCAGCAGCTGGGGCCGACTAGCGGGAGGGCCGCGCACAGATACGCAGTATTTT.

This chain connects TRBV12-5 to TRBJ1-1, with a tentative D call TRBD1 (5 bases). Deletions cut 2 bases from V and 5 bases from J, with 9 bases between. CDR1 is LGHNT and CDR2 is FRNRAP in the germline V gene. CDR3 length: 13 amino acids. This CDR3 is CASGLSGGTEAFF. The CDR3 nucleotides read TGTGCTAGTGGTTTGAGCGGGGGTACTGAAGCTTTCTTT. The entire variable domain, with the rest obtained from reference TRBV12-5 and TRBJ1-1, is as follows: DARVTQTPRHKVTEMGQEVTMRCQPILGHNTVFWYRQTMMQGLELLAYFRNRAPLDDSGMPKDRFSAEMPDATLATLKIQPSEPRDSAVYFCASGLSGGTEAFFGQGTRLTVV.

The chain carries TRBV7-9 and TRBJ1-5; 10 nucleotides align to TRBD1. The CDR3 is 16 residues long. Per the germline V gene, CDR1 is SEHNR and CDR2 is FQNEAQ (reference sequence). Trimming took 1 base from V and 4 from J; bases not matched to a gene: 4. The CDR3 is CASSLGTGGDNQPQHF. CDR3 bases: TGTGCCAGCAGCTTAGGGACAGGGGGGGATAATCAGCCCCAGCATTTT.

The chain uses TRBV7-9 and TRBJ2-3; the match to TRBD2 covers 13 bases. The CDR3 extends over 18 amino acids. Germline V gene lookup returns CDR1 SEHNR and CDR2 FQNEAQ (reference sequence). Unmatched junction bases numbered 9, after V lost 0 bases and J lost 6 bases. DNA of the CDR3: TGTGCCAGCAGCTTAGCGCGGGGACTAGCGGGAAGGTGGGATACGCAGTATTTT. It specifies CASSLARGLAGRWDTQYF.

This clone has a handful of counts. The gene calls are TRBV28 and TRBJ2-3, with D perhaps TRBD1 (5 bases). This CDR3 contains 15 residues. The V end was cut by 5 bases, the J end by 0 bases, with 12 bases between. Per the germline V gene, CDR1 is MDHEN and CDR2 is SYDVKM. The CDR3 DNA reads as TGTGCCAGCAGTCCCCTAGGGGCTAGCACAGATACGCAGTATTTT. It is translated as CASSPLGASTDTQYF.

The chain uses TRBV7-3 and TRBJ1-6; D is unclear. The CDR3 covers 12 residues. Germline-derived CDR1 and CDR2 are SGHTA and FQGTGA. The V end was cut by 5 bases, the J end by 5 bases, with 4 bases between. In nucleotides, the CDR3 is TGTGCCAGCAGCCCAAATAATTCACCCCTCCACTTT. It encodes CASSPNNSPLHF.

The rearrangement links TRBV4-1 to TRBJ2-7; 9 bases are a match to TRBD2. The germline V gene encodes CDR1 MGHRA and CDR2 YSYEKL. Trimming cost V 0 bases and J 3 bases; bases outside gene matches: 6. This CDR3 is built from 16 residues. CDR3 coding DNA: TGCGCCAGCAGCCAAGACCTAGCGGGATCCTTCTACGAGCAGTACTTC. Protein product: CASSQDLAGSFYEQYF.

The genes are TRBV7-2 and TRBJ1-5; D is uncertain. V was clipped by 1 base and J by 9 bases, with 13 bases between them. From germline, CDR1 is SGHTA and CDR2 FQGNSA. The CDR3 covers 14 residues. CDR3 in amino acids: CASSLVSNLWPQHF. The CDR3, as DNA: TGTGCCAGCAGCTTAGTTTCCAATTTATGGCCCCAGCATTTT.

This chain joins TRBV7-2 and TRBJ2-3; 7 nucleotides align to TRBD1. The germline CDR1 and CDR2 sequences are SGHTA and FQGNSA. CDR3 size: 14 residues. Trimming cost V 5 bases and J 2 bases; bases outside gene matches: 4. CDR3 DNA: TGTGCCAGCAGCCCCGACAGGGACACAGATACGCAGTATTTT. Translation: CASSPDRDTDTQYF.

This rearrangement joins TRBV5-1 to TRBJ2-7; D possibly corresponds to TRBD1 (5 bases). This CDR3 region has 14 residues. Germline CDR1 and CDR2: SGHRS and YFSETQ. The V gene lost 0 bases and the J gene lost 2 bases, with 9 bases spanning the gap. This CDR3 reads CASSLVQAAYEQYF. The CDR3 DNA reads as TGCGCCAGCAGCTTGGTACAGGCAGCCTACGAGCAGTACTTC.

V gene TRBV14 combines with J gene TRBJ1-1, with D possibly TRBD1 on 5 matching bases. V lost 4 bases to trimming and J lost 7 bases, with 13 bases between them. The length of the CDR3 is 13 residues. CDR1 and CDR2 (germline): SGHDN, FVKESK. The CDR3 DNA reads as TGTGCCAGCAGCCCGCAATTGACAGTTGAAGCTTTCTTT. Translated, it gives CASSPQLTVEAFF. Full variable domain (missing parts from reference TRBV14 and TRBJ1-1): EAGVTQFPSHSVIEKGQTVTLRCDPISGHDNLYWYRRVMGKEIKFLLHFVKESKQDESGMPNNRFLAERTGGTYSTLKVQPAELEDSGVYFCASSPQLTVEAFFGQGTRLTVV.

The chain carries TRBV7-8 and TRBJ2-5; 9 nucleotides agree with TRBD2. In germline, CDR1 is SGHVS, CDR2 FQNEAQ. Trimming at V came to 0 bases and at J to 7 bases, leaving 15 bases not matched to a gene. The CDR3 has 18 amino acids. DNA for the CDR3: TGTGCCAGCAGCTTAGCAGGTTTGGCGACTAGCGGCCTTGGGACCCAGTACTTC. Translation gives CASSLAGLATSGLGTQYF.

The CDR3 nucleotides are TGTGCCAGCAGTTTATCGGGACAGGGGGGTTCCTACAATGAGCAGTTCTTC. This encodes CASSLSGQGGSYNEQFF. The V gene is TRBV27, the J gene TRBJ2-1; 11 bases align to TRBD1. The germline CDR1 and CDR2 sequences are MNHEY and SMNVEV (reference sequence). CDR3 length: 17 residues. With V trimmed by 0 bases and J by 1 base, 2 bases remained unmatched.

As to this clone: Other DNA sequences in the same sample also yield this CDR3. V is TRBV5-1 and J is TRBJ1-5; D is ambiguous. Trimming took 4 bases from V and 2 from J, leaving 13 bases between them. Germline assignment: CDR1 SGHRS and CDR2 YFSETQ. The CDR3 covers 15 residues. CDR3 loop: CASSLESGGNQPQHF. The CDR3 nucleotides read TGCGCCAGCAGCCTCGAGAGCGGTGGCAATCAGCCCCAGCATTTT.

In DNA form, the CDR3 reads TGTGCCAGCAGCCCTCGCGGCGGGGCTGGAAACACCATATATTTT. Translating it yields CASSPRGGAGNTIYF. The chain has TRBV7-3 and TRBJ1-3; D ambiguous. In germline, CDR1 is SGHTA, CDR2 FQGTGA. The CDR3 length is 15 residues. V gave up 5 bases and J gave up 2 bases, with 13 bases separating them.

The chain links TRBV13 to TRBJ2-7, with a possible D match to TRBD2 (5 bases). This CDR3 region has 15 residues. The germline CDR1 and CDR2 sequences are PRHDT and FYEKMQ (reference sequence). The V and J ends lost 4 bases and 2 bases respectively, with 15 bases between them. CDR3 amino acids: CASSSDLRGPYEQYF. The CDR3 DNA reads as TGTGCCAGCAGCTCGGACCTACGAGGGCCCTACGAGCAGTACTTC.

V and J are TRBV7-2 and TRBJ1-4; perhaps TRBD1 as D (5 bases). Germline values: CDR1 SGHTA, CDR2 FQGNSA. V gave up 5 bases and J gave up 7 bases, with 14 bases separating them. This CDR3 contains 14 residues. The CDR3 DNA reads as TGTGCCAGCAGCCCAGCCTTTAGGGGTGAAAAACTGTTTTTT. It specifies CASSPAFRGEKLFF.

This chain joins TRBV5-1 and TRBJ1-4; D is unclear. V lost 4 bases, J lost 5 bases, and 9 bases lay in between. The CDR3 is made up of 13 amino acids. Germline loops: CDR1 SGHRS, CDR2 YFSETQ. CDR3 nucleotide sequence: TGCGCCAGCAGCGGCCGGAGGAATGAAAAACTGTTTTTT. It encodes CASSGRRNEKLFF.

The rearrangement links TRBV20-1 to TRBJ2-7; no firm D call. The V end lost 0 bases, the J end lost 5 bases, and 5 bases lay between the germline ends. CDR3 length: 11 amino acids. The germline V gene has CDR1 DFQATT and CDR2 SNEGSKA (reference sequence). The CDR3 DNA reads as TGCAGTGCTAGAGATGCCCACGAGCAGTACTTC. Translated, it gives CSARDAHEQYF.

V gene TRBV4-2 combines with J gene TRBJ2-7; 8 nucleotides agree with TRBD1. The junction had 13 bases not matched to a gene; V was cut back by 3 bases and J by 3 bases. CDR1 and CDR2 from the germline V gene are LGHNA and YNFKEQ. The CDR3 length is 17 residues. The CDR3 sequence: CASSHRFVPGQVYEQYF. DNA for the CDR3: TGTGCCAGCAGCCACCGTTTCGTACCGGGACAGGTCTACGAGCAGTACTTC.

This sequence joins TRBV19 and TRBJ1-2, with D unclear. The V gene's germline CDR1 is LNHDA and CDR2 SQIVND (reference sequence). CDR3 length equals 13 residues. V lost 7 bases to trimming and J lost 4 bases, with 13 bases between them. The CDR3 DNA is TGTGCCAGTACTGGACGCCAGAGCTATGGCTACACCTTC. Translating gives CASTGRQSYGYTF.

The chain employs TRBV19 and TRBJ1-5; no clear D gene. The CDR3 has 13 amino acids. Germline lookup yields CDR1 LNHDA and CDR2 SQIVND (reference sequence). Trimming took 6 bases from V and 5 from J, leaving 11 bases between them. The CDR3 DNA follows: TGTGCCAGTAGCTTTCAGGTGCATCAGCCCCAGCATTTT. Translated, it gives CASSFQVHQPQHF.

The chain has TRBV5-8 and TRBJ1-2, with D hard to call. The ends were cut back, 4 bases at V and 4 bases at J, with 5 bases in the middle. Germline values: CDR1 SGHTS, CDR2 YDEGEE. The length of the CDR3 is 11 residues. CDR3 residues: CASSVGYGYTF. The CDR3 DNA is TGTGCCAGCAGCGTGGGCTATGGCTACACCTTC.

This chain uses TRBV7-6 with TRBJ2-5, with TRBD2 matching 11 bases. This CDR3 region has 16 residues. V was pared by 5 bases and J by 2 bases, with 7 bases of the junction left unmatched. CDR1 is SGHVS and CDR2 is FNYEAQ in the germline V gene. The CDR3 coding sequence is TGTGCCAGCAGCCTCTTACTAGCGGGGGATCAAGAGACCCAGTACTTC. Translating it yields CASSLLLAGDQETQYF.

In this sample, this clone turned up a few times. The same CDR3 arises from other DNA sequences in this sample as well. The V call is TRBV6-4, the J call TRBJ2-1; TRBD2 aligns across 10 bases. The germline CDR1 and CDR2 sequences are MRHNA and SNTAGT. The CDR3 contains 16 residues. V shed 0 bases and J 4 bases; nucleotides not matched to a gene: 3. The CDR3 spells CASSDSRTSGYNEQFF. CDR3 coding DNA: TGTGCCAGCAGTGACTCCCGGACTAGCGGATACAATGAGCAGTTCTTC.